A selection of T cell receptor beta chains follows, all from one sample in a study of T cell changes during pregnancy in multiple sclerosis. Generated by immunoSEQ multiplex PCR, the TCRdb table keeps only in-frame clones and is missing some. The table shows about 68,000 clones, with 90% occurring only once. Sequencing used peripheral blood, obtained in the third trimester of pregnancy. These receptors came from a female donor with multiple sclerosis, enrolled in a pregnancy study. CDR3s include the opening cysteine and the closing phenylalanine or tryptophan. A D gene is named only where the DNA matches it firmly. Some rows have no size entry. The others give once, few or many, or a class for an expanded clone.

j_gene: TRBJ2-3; v_gene: TRBV5-1; d_gene: -; abundance: -; CDR3nt: TGCGCCAGCAGCTTAACATTAGATACGCAGTATTTT; CDR3aa: CASSLTLDTQYF
j_gene: TRBJ1-1; v_gene: TRBV30; d_gene: TRBD1; abundance: -; CDR3nt: TGTGCCTGGAGTTGGGGACAGGGGAGTGAAGCTTTCTTT; CDR3aa: CAWSWGQGSEAFF
j_gene: TRBJ1-1; v_gene: TRBV6-1; d_gene: -; abundance: -; CDR3nt: TGTGCCGGTCTGGGCCCCCAGGGCACTGAAGCTTTCTTT; CDR3aa: CAGLGPQGTEAFF
j_gene: TRBJ1-1; v_gene: TRBV21-1; d_gene: -; abundance: -; CDR3nt: TGTGCCAGTACCAGGGTCGGTTACACTGAAGCTTTCTTT; CDR3aa: CASTRVGYTEAFF
j_gene: TRBJ2-5; v_gene: TRBV19; d_gene: TRBD2; abundance: once; CDR3nt: TGTGCCAGTACTAAGCGCGGCGGGGGAGAGACCCAGTACTTC; CDR3aa: CASTKRGGGETQYF
j_gene: TRBJ2-7; v_gene: TRBV18; d_gene: TRBD1; abundance: -; CDR3nt: TGTGCCAGCTCAACGACAGGGCAGCCCTACGAGCAGTACTTC; CDR3aa: CASSTTGQPYEQYF
j_gene: TRBJ2-3; v_gene: TRBV4-1; d_gene: -; abundance: once; CDR3nt: TGCGCCAGCAGCCAAGATAGAGGCTTCACAGATACGCAGTATTTT; CDR3aa: CASSQDRGFTDTQYF
j_gene: TRBJ1-5; v_gene: TRBV11-2; d_gene: -; abundance: -; CDR3nt: TGTGCCAGCAGCCCCACCCGGGACATGGCCGGGCCCCAGCATTTT; CDR3aa: CASSPTRDMAGPQHF
j_gene: TRBJ2-7; v_gene: TRBV7-8; d_gene: -; abundance: -; CDR3nt: TGTGCCAGCAGCTACAAAGACAGTCCATACTTGGACTACGAGCAGTACTTC; CDR3aa: CASSYKDSPYLDYEQYF
j_gene: TRBJ2-5; v_gene: TRBV9; d_gene: -; abundance: -; CDR3nt: TGTGCCAGCAGCAGAGGTGGGGGCCGGGAGACCCAGTACTTC; CDR3aa: CASSRGGGRETQYF
j_gene: TRBJ2-5; v_gene: TRBV11-2; d_gene: -; abundance: -; CDR3nt: TGTGCCAGCAGCCCTGGGACACTGTTACAAGAGACCCAGTACTTC; CDR3aa: CASSPGTLLQETQYF
j_gene: TRBJ1-3; v_gene: TRBV7-2; d_gene: -; abundance: -; CDR3nt: TGTGCCAGCAGCTCGGACACTGGAAACACCATATATTTT; CDR3aa: CASSSDTGNTIYF
j_gene: TRBJ2-7; v_gene: TRBV7-9; d_gene: -; abundance: -; CDR3nt: TGTGCCAGCAGCCTAGACATCTACGAGCAGTACTTC; CDR3aa: CASSLDIYEQYF
j_gene: TRBJ1-3; v_gene: TRBV29-1; d_gene: -; abundance: -; CDR3nt: TGCAGCGGAATACAGGGTCCTGGAAACACCATATATTTT; CDR3aa: CSGIQGPGNTIYF
j_gene: TRBJ2-5; v_gene: TRBV5-5; d_gene: TRBD2; abundance: -; CDR3nt: TGTGCCAGCAGCTTTTCGATAGCGGGAGGCCACCGGACAGAGACCCAGTACTTC; CDR3aa: CASSFSIAGGHRTETQYF
j_gene: TRBJ1-1; v_gene: TRBV7-9; d_gene: -; abundance: -; CDR3nt: TGTGCCAGCCATGGGGGGGCGGGTGAAGCTTTCTTT; CDR3aa: CASHGGAGEAFF
j_gene: TRBJ1-2; v_gene: TRBV2; d_gene: -; abundance: -; CDR3nt: TGTGCCAGCAGTGCTCTCGGCGGAGATTCCTTCTATGGCTACACCTTC; CDR3aa: CASSALGGDSFYGYTF
j_gene: TRBJ2-5; v_gene: TRBV27; d_gene: TRBD2; abundance: -; CDR3nt: TGTGCCAGCAGTTTATACCTAGCGGGGATGGAGACCCAGTACTTC; CDR3aa: CASSLYLAGMETQYF
j_gene: TRBJ2-3; v_gene: TRBV25-1; d_gene: TRBD1; abundance: -; CDR3nt: TGTGCCAGCAGTGACCGGGGGCCGGGACAGGGTGACACAGATACGCAGTATTTT; CDR3aa: CASSDRGPGQGDTDTQYF
j_gene: TRBJ1-3; v_gene: TRBV4-1; d_gene: -; abundance: -; CDR3nt: TGCGCCAGCAGCCAAGAGGGACATCTCGGAAACACCATATATTTT; CDR3aa: CASSQEGHLGNTIYF
j_gene: TRBJ2-1; v_gene: TRBV5-3; d_gene: -; abundance: -; CDR3nt: TGTGCCAGAAGCTTTACAGGATACAATGAGCAGTTCTTC; CDR3aa: CARSFTGYNEQFF
j_gene: TRBJ2-5; v_gene: TRBV7-8; d_gene: TRBD1; abundance: -; CDR3nt: TGTGCCAGCAGATCCGGGGACAGGGCCCACCAAGAGACCCAGTACTTC; CDR3aa: CASRSGDRAHQETQYF
j_gene: TRBJ1-2; v_gene: TRBV18; d_gene: -; abundance: -; CDR3nt: TGTGCCAGCTCACCACCGGATAAGCGGGCGTATGGCTACACCTTC; CDR3aa: CASSPPDKRAYGYTF
j_gene: TRBJ1-5; v_gene: TRBV27; d_gene: -; abundance: -; CDR3nt: TGTGCCAGCAGTCAGGGGTTGGGTCAGCCCCAGCATTTT; CDR3aa: CASSQGLGQPQHF
j_gene: TRBJ1-4; v_gene: TRBV19; d_gene: -; abundance: -; CDR3nt: TGTGCCAGTAGTATGAACTTTCATCGCGGGGAAAAACTGTTTTTT; CDR3aa: CASSMNFHRGEKLFF
j_gene: TRBJ2-1; v_gene: TRBV10-3; d_gene: TRBD2; abundance: -; CDR3nt: TGTGCCACCAAAATTAAAGCGGGATCCTACAATGAGCAGTTCTTC; CDR3aa: CATKIKAGSYNEQFF
j_gene: TRBJ1-6; v_gene: TRBV27; d_gene: TRBD1; abundance: -; CDR3nt: TGTGCCAGCAGTTTATACAGGGGAGGTTCACCCCTCCACTTT; CDR3aa: CASSLYRGGSPLHF